These 5 T cell receptor beta chains originate from one sample sequenced in a study of blood T cell repertoires in COVID-19. Libraries were prepared by immunoSEQ multiplex PCR; TCRdb keeps only in-frame clonotypes and omits some of them. The repertoire holds around 54,000 clones, with 81% as singletons. Sequencing was carried out using peripheral blood. These receptors originate from a woman aged 55 to 70 with acute or convalescent COVID-19.

The chain employs TRBV30 and TRBJ2-1; 11 bases agree with TRBD2. J was trimmed by 6 bases and V by 2 bases; bases with no gene match: 9. The germline V gene encodes CDR1 GTSNPN and CDR2 SVGIG (reference sequence). The CDR3 covers 16 residues. CDR3: CAWSHRTSGPSNEQFF. DNA for the CDR3: TGTGCCTGGAGTCACCGGACTAGCGGGCCCTCCAATGAGCAGTTCTTC.

CDR3 sequence: CASSTRLRVSSTDTQYF. The DNA for the CDR3 is TGTGCCAGCAGTACTAGACTCCGGGTATCTAGCACAGATACGCAGTATTTT. The V and J genes are TRBV27 and TRBJ2-3, with D possibly matching TRBD2 (5 bases). The V end lost 5 bases, the J end lost 0 bases, and 18 bases lay between the germline ends. The CDR3 sequence is 17 residues long. In germline, CDR1 is MNHEY, CDR2 SMNVEV (reference sequence).

V gene TRBV6-1 combines with J gene TRBJ2-7; TRBD2 aligns across 8 bases. The V and J ends lost 2 bases and 2 bases, in that order; junction bases with no gene match: 8. Per the germline V gene, CDR1 is MNHNS and CDR2 is SASEGT. This CDR3 contains 16 residues. Here the CDR3 reads CASSETGAGAPYEQYF. The DNA of the CDR3 is TGTGCCAGCAGTGAAACGGGAGCGGGGGCCCCCTACGAGCAGTACTTC.

The CDR3 sequence is CASSLDRGRMNEQFF. CDR3 DNA sequence: TGTGCCAGCAGCTTGGACAGGGGAAGGATGAATGAGCAGTTCTTC. The V and J genes are TRBV5-5 and TRBJ2-1; 7 nucleotides line up with TRBD1. The CDR3 length is 15 residues. The J segment lost 7 bases and the V segment lost 0 bases, leaving 7 bases of the junction unmatched. CDR1 is SGHKS, CDR2 YYEKEE, per germline (reference sequence).

The chain uses TRBV9 and TRBJ2-1; D ambiguous. The CDR3 loop spans 13 amino acids. V lost 0 bases and J lost 5, with 6 bases in between. The germline gives CDR1 SGDLS, CDR2 YYNGEE. This CDR3 is CASSVGPDNEQFF. The DNA for the CDR3 is TGTGCCAGCAGCGTAGGTCCCGACAATGAGCAGTTCTTC.